These 15 T cell receptor beta chains share one sample of origin, sequenced in a study of sequential checkpoint blockade in melanoma. As to treatment: randomized to nivolumab then ipilimumab (arm A) or the reverse (arm B). Libraries were prepared by immunoSEQ multiplex PCR; TCRdb keeps only in-frame clonotypes and omits some of them. The sample lists approximately 19,000 clones; roughly 73% were seen once. Sequenced here: tumor tissue (inferred from file names), sampled from a patient given nivolumab and ipilimumab in sequence. All receptors come from a human donor with melanoma.

The chain is built from TRBV18 and TRBJ1-4; the D is unclear. Trimming removed 5 bases from V and 12 bases from J, with 16 bases in between. The CDR3 extends over 13 amino acids. Germline-derived CDR1 and CDR2 are KGHSH and LQKENI. CDR3 loop: CASSKRAEGELFF. The CDR3 region has the DNA TGTGCCAGCTCAAAACGAGCGGAGGGAGAACTGTTTTTT.

The chain joins TRBV6-8 to TRBJ1-4; no clear D gene. CDR3 length equals 15 residues. Trimming stripped 2 bases from V and 5 bases from J, with 12 bases between. CDR1 is MNHGY, CDR2 SAAAGT, per germline. As DNA, the CDR3 is TGTGCCAGCAGTTACGATTCCGGCGGAAATGAAAAACTGTTTTTT. Translated: CASSYDSGGNEKLFF.

V is TRBV23-1 and J is TRBJ1-5; unclear D gene. TRBV23-1 is filed as an ORF, its function uncertain. CDR3 length: 13 amino acids. CDR3 residues: CQRSVRQNQPQHF. CDR3 bases: TGCCAGCGCTCGGTCAGGCAAAATCAGCCCCAGCATTTT.

The chain carries TRBV11-3 and TRBJ2-7; D is uncertain. Per germline, CDR1 SGHNT and CDR2 YENEEA. The CDR3 sequence is 15 residues long. V was pared by 5 bases and J by 0 bases, with 14 bases between. CDR3 coding DNA: TGTGCCAGCAGCCTCACGATCGTGAGCTCCTACGAGCAGTACTTC. The encoded protein is CASSLTIVSSYEQYF.

The J gene is TRBJ1-5, the V gene TRBV19; 8 nucleotides match TRBD1. CDR1 is LNHDA and CDR2 is SQIVND in the germline V gene (reference sequence). The CDR3 spans 16 residues. V lost 6 bases, J lost 0 bases, and 7 bases stayed unmatched. The CDR3 reads CASSAGGVYSNQPQHF. The CDR3 nucleotides are TGTGCCAGTAGCGCAGGGGGCGTGTATAGCAATCAGCCCCAGCATTTT.

This clone was detected only once. The V and J genes are TRBV19 and TRBJ2-1; D unresolved. The germline gives CDR1 LNHDA, CDR2 SQIVND (reference sequence). Deletions cut 4 bases from V and 2 bases from J, with 6 bases between. The CDR3 runs 13 residues. This chain's CDR3 is CASSSAAYNEQFF. CDR3 sequence (DNA): TGTGCCAGTAGTAGCGCCGCCTACAATGAGCAGTTCTTC.

The chain is built from TRBV6-8 and TRBJ2-7; a weak D match, TRBD1 (6 bases). Germline assignment: CDR1 MNHGY and CDR2 SAAAGT. The CDR3 totals 13 residues. With 4 bases removed from V and 4 bases from J, the gap between germline ends came to 11 bases. The CDR3 region has the DNA TGTGCCAGCAGTTTGGACAGAAGGTACGAGCAGTACTTC. Amino acids: CASSLDRRYEQYF.

This chain links TRBV6-7 with TRBJ2-7; D not certain. TRBV6-7 has ORF status, its function being uncertain. With 2 bases removed from V and 0 bases from J, the gap between germline ends came to 8 bases. The CDR3 runs 14 residues. The CDR3 region has the DNA TGTGCCAGCAGTTACCTGGGAACCTCCTACGAGCAGTACTTC. As protein: CASSYLGTSYEQYF.

V gene TRBV6-8 combines with J gene TRBJ2-1, with D unresolved. The germline V gene encodes CDR1 MNHGY and CDR2 SAAAGT. This CDR3 region has 12 residues. V lost 8 bases to trimming and J lost 8 bases, with 13 bases between them. CDR3 sequence reads: CASLTLAHEQFF. The CDR3, as DNA: TGTGCCAGCCTGACCCTGGCCCATGAGCAGTTCTTC.

The rearrangement joins TRBV19 to TRBJ2-5, with a possible D match to TRBD1 (5 bases). The CDR3 is made up of 15 amino acids. The germline V gene encodes CDR1 LNHDA and CDR2 SQIVND (reference sequence). Trimming stripped 4 bases from V and 1 base from J, with 13 bases between. The CDR3 is CASSTRATPQETQYF. In DNA form, the CDR3 reads TGTGCCAGTAGTACCAGGGCAACCCCCCAAGAGACCCAGTACTTC. Variable domain in full (rest from reference TRBV19 and TRBJ2-5): DGGITQSPKYLFRKEGQNVTLSCEQNLNHDAMYWYRQDPGQGLRLIYYSQIVNDFQKGDIAEGYSVSREKKESFPLTVTSAQKNPTAFYLCASSTRATPQETQYFGPGTRLLVL.

The genes are TRBV6-7 and TRBJ2-5; D perhaps matches TRBD2 (5 bases). TRBV6-7 is an ORF, and what it does is uncertain. V was shortened by 6 bases and J by 7 bases, with 18 bases between the two germline ends. The CDR3 covers 14 residues. CDR3 coding DNA: TGTGCCAGCAGACTTCCGACAAGTGGAGGGACCCAGTACTTC. Its protein product is CASRLPTSGGTQYF.

This clone has only a few counts. The chain joins TRBV29-1 to TRBJ1-1, with D hard to call. Germline lookup yields CDR1 SQVTM and CDR2 ANQGSEA. The CDR3 consists of 13 residues. Trimming pared 3 bases from V and 4 bases from J, leaving 12 bases between. CDR3 amino acids: CSVDGELVTEAFF. In nucleotides, the CDR3 is TGCAGCGTTGACGGGGAGCTAGTCACTGAAGCTTTCTTT.

V gene TRBV6-7 combines with J gene TRBJ1-2; 9 bases are a match to TRBD1. TRBV6-7 is reported as an ORF; its role is uncertain. The CDR3 is 15 amino acids. V lost 0 bases and J lost 5; bases outside the gene matches: 4. CDR3 bases: TGTGCCAGCAGTTACTCAGGGACAGGGCCATATGGCTACACCTTC. Protein product: CASSYSGTGPYGYTF.

The CDR3 loop reads CATLGQGSYEQYF. CDR3 nucleotide sequence: TGTGCCACCTTGGGACAGGGATCCTACGAGCAGTACTTC. The chain couples TRBV6-8 to TRBJ2-7; TRBD1 matches at 9 bases. Germline-derived CDR1 and CDR2 are MNHGY and SAAAGT. With 10 bases clipped from V and 1 base from J, the junction kept 5 bases outside the gene matches. CDR3 length: 13 residues.

The J gene is TRBJ1-5, the V gene TRBV30, with D perhaps TRBD1 (6 bases). The ends were cut back, 3 bases at V and 6 bases at J, with 12 bases in the middle. CDR1 and CDR2 (germline): GTSNPN, SVGIG (reference sequence). The length of the CDR3 is 13 residues. CDR3 DNA: TGTGCCTGGAGCGCAGGGGTCGGTCAGCCCCAGCATTTT. Encoded protein: CAWSAGVGQPQHF.